The clone carrying this TCR beta chain was found a few times. The antigen is unknown. The data derive from a study of T-cell reconstitution after alpha-beta-depleted transplantation in children. Overall study findings and caveats: Several hundred expanded graft clones reportedly were the source of alpha-beta T cells about two months after transplant. Counts and diversity of T cells one year after transplant came mostly from newly produced T cells. Surviving recipient cells, namely T cells and thymic progenitors, were the source of high day-60 TCRbeta diversity in some patients.

The CDR3 spans 15 residues. The germline V gene has CDR1 SGHRS and CDR2 YFSETQ. V was clipped by 7 bases and J by 0 bases; unmatched bases: 8. Unique molecular identifiers were incorporated during preparation of the TCRbeta library. TCRdb re-called the PCR reads through MiXCR, storing one row per CDR3 protein. The profile shows hundreds of thousands of distinct CDR3 sequences, 10% to 15% of them singletons. The chain couples TRBV5-1 to TRBJ2-3, with 7 bases matching TRBD2. The sample was PBMCs, taken before TCRalphabeta/CD19-depleted stem cell transplant. The origin of this receptor is a girl aged 2-9 years with congenital amegakaryocytic thrombocytopenia, due to receive a stem cell transplant. The DNA for the CDR3 is TGCGCCAGCCAGGGAGGGGACCCAAGCACAGATACGCAGTATTTT. Translated, it gives CASQGGDPSTDTQYF.